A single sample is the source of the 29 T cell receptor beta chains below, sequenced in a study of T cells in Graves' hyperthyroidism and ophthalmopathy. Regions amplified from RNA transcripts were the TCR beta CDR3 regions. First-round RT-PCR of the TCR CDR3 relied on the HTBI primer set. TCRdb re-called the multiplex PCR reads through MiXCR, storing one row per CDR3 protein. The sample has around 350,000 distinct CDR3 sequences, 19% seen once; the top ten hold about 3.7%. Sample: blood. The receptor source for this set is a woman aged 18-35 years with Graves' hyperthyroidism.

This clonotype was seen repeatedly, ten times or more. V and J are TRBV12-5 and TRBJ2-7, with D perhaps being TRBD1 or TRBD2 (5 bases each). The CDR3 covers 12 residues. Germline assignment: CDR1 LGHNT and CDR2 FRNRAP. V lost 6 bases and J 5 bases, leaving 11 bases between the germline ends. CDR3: CASGWGWNEQYF. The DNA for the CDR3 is TGTGCTAGTGGATGGGGGTGGAACGAGCAGTACTTC. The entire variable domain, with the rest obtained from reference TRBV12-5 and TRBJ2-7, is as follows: DARVTQTPRHKVTEMGQEVTMRCQPILGHNTVFWYRQTMMQGLELLAYFRNRAPLDDSGMPKDRFSAEMPDATLATLKIQPSEPRDSAVYFCASGWGWNEQYFGPGTRLTVT.

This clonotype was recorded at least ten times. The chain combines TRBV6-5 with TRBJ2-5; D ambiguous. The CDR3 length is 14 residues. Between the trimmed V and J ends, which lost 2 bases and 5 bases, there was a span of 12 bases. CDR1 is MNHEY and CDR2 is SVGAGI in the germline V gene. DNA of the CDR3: TGTGCCAGCAGTTACCTTGGGTTGGCGGAGACCCAGTACTTC. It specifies CASSYLGLAETQYF.

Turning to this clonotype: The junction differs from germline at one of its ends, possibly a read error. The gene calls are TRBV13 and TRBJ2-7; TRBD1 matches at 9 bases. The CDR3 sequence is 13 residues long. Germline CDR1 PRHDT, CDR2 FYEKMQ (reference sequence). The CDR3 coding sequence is TGTCCCAGCAGCTTAGACAGGGGGTACGAGCAGTACTTC. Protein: CPSSLDRGYEQYF.

CDR3 loop: CASSERDREAGELFF. The DNA for the CDR3 is TGTGCCAGCAGTGAAAGGGACAGGGAGGCCGGGGAGCTGTTTTTT. The chain uses TRBV2 and TRBJ2-2; 9 bases fit TRBD1. The germline CDR1 and CDR2 sequences are SNHLY and FYNNEI. The ends lost 2 bases at V and 6 bases at J; junction bases unmatched: 4. The CDR3 sequence is 15 residues long.

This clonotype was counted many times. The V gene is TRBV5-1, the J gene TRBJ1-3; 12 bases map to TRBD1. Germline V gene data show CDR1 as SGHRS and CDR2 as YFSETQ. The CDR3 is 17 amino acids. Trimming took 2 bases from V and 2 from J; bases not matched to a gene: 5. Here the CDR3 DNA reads TGCGCCAGCAGCTTTGGTGGGACAGGGGGCGCTGGAAACACCATATATTTT. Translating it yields CASSFGGTGGAGNTIYF.

This chain's CDR3 is CANPPGELFF. CDR3 coding DNA: TGTGCCAACCCCCCCGGGGAGCTGTTTTTT. The rearrangement uses TRBV6-1 and TRBJ2-2; D uncertain. CDR3 length: 10 residues. Germline loops: CDR1 MNHNS, CDR2 SASEGT. Between the trimmed V and J ends, which lost 10 bases and 6 bases, there was a span of 6 bases.

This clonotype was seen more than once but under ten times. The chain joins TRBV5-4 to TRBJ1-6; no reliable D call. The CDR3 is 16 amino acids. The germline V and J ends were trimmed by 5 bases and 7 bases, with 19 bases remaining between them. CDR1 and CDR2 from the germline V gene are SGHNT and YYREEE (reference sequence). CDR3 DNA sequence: TGTGCCAGCAGGAGGGCTGGAGGGCGCGGAAATTCACCCCTCCACTTT. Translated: CASRRAGGRGNSPLHF.

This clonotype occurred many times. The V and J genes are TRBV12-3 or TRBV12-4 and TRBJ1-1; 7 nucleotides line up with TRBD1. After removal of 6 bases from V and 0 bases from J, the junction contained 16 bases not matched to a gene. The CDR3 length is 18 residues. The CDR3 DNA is TGTGCCAGCAGGTACCCACAGGGGATGGTTCCCATGAACACTGAAGCTTTCTTT. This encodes CASRYPQGMVPMNTEAFF.

This CDR3 reads CASSPSHRRLARELFF. Here the CDR3 DNA reads TGTGCCAGCAGCCCCTCTCACCGAAGACTAGCCCGGGAGCTGTTTTTT. The V and J genes are TRBV7-8 and TRBJ2-2; 7 bases fit TRBD2. Germline assignment: CDR1 SGHVS and CDR2 FQNEAQ. The CDR3 is 16 amino acids. The V gene end was trimmed by 5 bases and the J gene end by 9 bases; junction bases not matched to a gene: 15.

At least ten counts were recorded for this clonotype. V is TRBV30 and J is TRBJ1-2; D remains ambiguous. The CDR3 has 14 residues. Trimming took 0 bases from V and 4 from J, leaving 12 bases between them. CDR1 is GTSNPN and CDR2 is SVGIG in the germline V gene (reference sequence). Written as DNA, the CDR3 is TGTGCCTGGAGTGTATCACCCAGATCCTATGGCTACACCTTC. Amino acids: CAWSVSPRSYGYTF.

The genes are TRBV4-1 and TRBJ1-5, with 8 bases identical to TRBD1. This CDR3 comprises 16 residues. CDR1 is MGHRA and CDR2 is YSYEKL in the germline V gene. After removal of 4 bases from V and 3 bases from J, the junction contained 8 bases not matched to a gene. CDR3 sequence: CASSPRQGRVNQPQHF. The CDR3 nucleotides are TGCGCCAGCAGCCCCCGACAGGGGAGGGTCAATCAGCCCCAGCATTTT.

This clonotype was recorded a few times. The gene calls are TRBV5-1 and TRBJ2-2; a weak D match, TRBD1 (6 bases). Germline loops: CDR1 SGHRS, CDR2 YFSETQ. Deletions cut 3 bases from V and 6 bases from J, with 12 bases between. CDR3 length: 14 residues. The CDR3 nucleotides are TGCGCCAGCAGCTGGAAGACAGGCCCCGGGGAGCTGTTTTTT. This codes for CASSWKTGPGELFF.

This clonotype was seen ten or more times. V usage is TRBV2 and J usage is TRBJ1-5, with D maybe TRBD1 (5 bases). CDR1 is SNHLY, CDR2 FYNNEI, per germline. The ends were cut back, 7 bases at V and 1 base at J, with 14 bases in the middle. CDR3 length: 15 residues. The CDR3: CASTGGGESNQPQHF. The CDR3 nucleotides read TGTGCCAGCACCGGGGGGGGGGAGAGCAATCAGCCCCAGCATTTT. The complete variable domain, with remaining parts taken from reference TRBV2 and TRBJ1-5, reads EPEVTQTPSHQVTQMGQEVILRCVPISNHLYFYWYRQILGQKVEFLVSFYNNEISEKSEIFDDQFSVERPDGSNFTLKIRSTKLEDSAMYFCASTGGGESNQPQHFGDGTRLSIL.

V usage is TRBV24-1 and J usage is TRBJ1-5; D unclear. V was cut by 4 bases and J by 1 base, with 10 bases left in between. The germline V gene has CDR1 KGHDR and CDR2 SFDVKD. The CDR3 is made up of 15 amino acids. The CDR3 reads CATSDPRVSNQPQHF. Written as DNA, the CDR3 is TGTGCCACCAGTGACCCCCGGGTGAGCAATCAGCCCCAGCATTTT.

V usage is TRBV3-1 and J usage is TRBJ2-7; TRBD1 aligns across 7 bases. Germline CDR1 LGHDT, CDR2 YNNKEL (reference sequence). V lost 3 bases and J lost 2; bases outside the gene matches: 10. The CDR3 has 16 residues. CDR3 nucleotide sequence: TGTGCCAGCAGCCATCGACAGGGCGAATGGACCTACGAGCAGTACTTC. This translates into CASSHRQGEWTYEQYF.

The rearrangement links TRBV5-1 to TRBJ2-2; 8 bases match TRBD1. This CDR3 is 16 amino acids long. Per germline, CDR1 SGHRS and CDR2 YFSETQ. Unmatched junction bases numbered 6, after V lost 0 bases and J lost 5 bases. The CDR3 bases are TGCGCCAGCAGCTTGGCCGGACAGGGCGGTACCGGGGAGCTGTTTTTT. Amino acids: CASSLAGQGGTGELFF. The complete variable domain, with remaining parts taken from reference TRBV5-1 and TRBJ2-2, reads KAGVTQTPRYLIKTRGQQVTLSCSPISGHRSVSWYQQTPGQGLQFLFEYFSETQRNKGNFPGRFSGRQFSNSRSEMNVSTLELGDSALYLCASSLAGQGGTGELFFGEGSRLTVL.

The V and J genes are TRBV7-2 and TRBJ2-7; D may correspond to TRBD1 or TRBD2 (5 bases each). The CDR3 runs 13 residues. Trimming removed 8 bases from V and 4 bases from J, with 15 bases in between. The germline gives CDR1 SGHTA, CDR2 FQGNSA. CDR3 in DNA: TGTGCCAGCCAGAAGGGACCCGGATACGAGCAGTACTTC. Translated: CASQKGPGYEQYF.

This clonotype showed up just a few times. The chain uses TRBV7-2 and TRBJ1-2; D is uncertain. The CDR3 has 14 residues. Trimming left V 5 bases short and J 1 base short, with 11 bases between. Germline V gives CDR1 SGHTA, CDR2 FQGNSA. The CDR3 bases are TGTGCCAGCAGCCGCATCAGCCTTAACTATGGCTACACCTTC. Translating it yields CASSRISLNYGYTF.

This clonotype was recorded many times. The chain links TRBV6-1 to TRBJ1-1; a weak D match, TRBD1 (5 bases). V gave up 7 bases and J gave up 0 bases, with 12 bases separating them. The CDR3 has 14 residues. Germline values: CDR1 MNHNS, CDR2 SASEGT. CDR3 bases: TGTGCCAGCACGAGGACAAACATGAACACTGAAGCTTTCTTT. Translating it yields CASTRTNMNTEAFF.

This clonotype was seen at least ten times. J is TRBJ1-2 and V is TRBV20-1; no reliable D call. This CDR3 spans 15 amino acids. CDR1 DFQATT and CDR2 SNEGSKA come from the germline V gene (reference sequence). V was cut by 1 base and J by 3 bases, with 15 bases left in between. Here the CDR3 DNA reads TGCAGTGCTAGAGGGGCGGGCGAGACGGACTATGGCTACACCTTC. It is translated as CSARGAGETDYGYTF.

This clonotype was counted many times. The DNA for the CDR3 is TGTGCCACCAGCAGCGATCAAGAGACCCAGTACTTC. Translation gives CATSSDQETQYF. The chain couples TRBV15 to TRBJ2-5; D not certain. This CDR3 has 12 residues. V lost 3 bases, J lost 2 bases, and 4 bases lay in between. Germline CDR1 LNHNV, CDR2 YYDKDF (reference sequence).

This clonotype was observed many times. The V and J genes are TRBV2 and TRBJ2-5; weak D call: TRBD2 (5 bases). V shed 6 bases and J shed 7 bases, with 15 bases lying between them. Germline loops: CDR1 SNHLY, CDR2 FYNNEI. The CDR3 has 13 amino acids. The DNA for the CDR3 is TGTGCCAGCAGCTCGGACCTAGCTGGGACCCAGTACTTC. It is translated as CASSSDLAGTQYF. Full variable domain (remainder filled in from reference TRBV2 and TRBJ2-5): EPEVTQTPSHQVTQMGQEVILRCVPISNHLYFYWYRQILGQKVEFLVSFYNNEISEKSEIFDDQFSVERPDGSNFTLKIRSTKLEDSAMYFCASSSDLAGTQYFGPGTRLLVL.

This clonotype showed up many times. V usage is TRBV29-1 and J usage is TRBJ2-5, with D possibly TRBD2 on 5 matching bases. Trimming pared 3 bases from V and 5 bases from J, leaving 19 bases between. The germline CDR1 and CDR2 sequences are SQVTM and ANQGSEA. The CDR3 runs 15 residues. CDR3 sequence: CSVDTGRNLGETQYF. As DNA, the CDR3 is TGCAGCGTTGACACTGGGAGAAACCTAGGGGAGACCCAGTACTTC.

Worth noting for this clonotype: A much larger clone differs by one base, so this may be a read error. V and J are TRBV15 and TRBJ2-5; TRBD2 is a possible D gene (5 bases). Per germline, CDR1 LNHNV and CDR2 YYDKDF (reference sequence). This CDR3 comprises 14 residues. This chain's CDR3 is CATSGMSEAETLYF. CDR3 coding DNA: TGTGCCACCAGCGGGATGTCTGAAGCGGAGACCCTGTACTTC. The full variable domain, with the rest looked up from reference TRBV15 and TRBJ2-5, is DAMVIQNPRYQVTQFGKPVTLSCSQTLNHNVMYWYQQKSSQAPKLLFHYYDKDFNNEADTPDNFQSRRPNTSFCFLDIRSPGLGDTAMYLCATSGMSEAETLYFGPGTRLLVL.

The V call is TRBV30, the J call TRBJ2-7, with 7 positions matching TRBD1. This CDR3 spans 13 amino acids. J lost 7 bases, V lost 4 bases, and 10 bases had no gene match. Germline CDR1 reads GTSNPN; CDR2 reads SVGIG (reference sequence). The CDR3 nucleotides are TGTGCCTGGATTGAGACAGGGCTCGGGGAGCAGTACGTC. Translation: CAWIETGLGEQYV.

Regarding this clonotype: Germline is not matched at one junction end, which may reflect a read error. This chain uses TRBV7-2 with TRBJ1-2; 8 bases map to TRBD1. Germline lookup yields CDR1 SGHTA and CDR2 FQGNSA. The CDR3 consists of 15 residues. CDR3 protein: CASSLVARGLYGYTF. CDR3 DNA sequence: TGTGCCAGCAGCTTGGTGGCCAGGGGGCTCTATGGTTACACCTTC.

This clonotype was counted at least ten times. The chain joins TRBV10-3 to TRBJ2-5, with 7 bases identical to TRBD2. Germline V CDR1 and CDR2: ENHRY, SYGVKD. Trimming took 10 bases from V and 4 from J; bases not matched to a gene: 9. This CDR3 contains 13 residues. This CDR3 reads CASTFGEGETQYF. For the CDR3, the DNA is TGTGCCAGTACGTTCGGGGAGGGAGAGACCCAGTACTTC.

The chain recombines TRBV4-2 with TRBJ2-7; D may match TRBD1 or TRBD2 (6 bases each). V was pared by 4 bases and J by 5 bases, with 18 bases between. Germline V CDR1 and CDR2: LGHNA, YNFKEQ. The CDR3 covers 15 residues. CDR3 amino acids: CASSPTGANRHEQYF. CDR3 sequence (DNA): TGTGCCAGCAGCCCAACGGGGGCCAACCGACACGAGCAGTACTTC.

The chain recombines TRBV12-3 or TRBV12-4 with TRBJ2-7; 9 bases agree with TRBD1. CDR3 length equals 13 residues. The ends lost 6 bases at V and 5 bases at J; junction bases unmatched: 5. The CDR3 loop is CASRLGQGHEQYF. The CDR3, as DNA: TGTGCCAGCAGGTTGGGACAGGGCCACGAGCAGTACTTC.